The next 21 T cell receptor beta chains were all read from a single sample in a study of cytomegalovirus exposure and HLA in healthy donors (dated by TCRdb to the late 2010s). Libraries were made using the immunoSEQ multiplex PCR assay. A mixture of 60 forward primers for TCR Vbeta segments and 13 reverse primers for TCR Jbeta segments was used in the multiplex PCR. This immuneACCESS table, as held by TCRdb, lists in-frame sequences with V and J called but not all clones. Of the missing ones, under half trace to an unresolved V gene in checked studies; the others have no known cause. This sample lists 150,000 or so clones; 65% to 80% were detected once. Clones ranked in the top ten supply more than 6.5% of the sample. Sequenced material: PBMCs. Receptor source: a man aged 30 to 39 in good health and CMV-seronegative.

The rearrangement links TRBV7-2 to TRBJ2-3, with D hard to call. The ends were cut back, 7 bases at V and 0 bases at J, with 11 bases in the middle. This CDR3 has 14 residues. Germline assignment: CDR1 SGHTA and CDR2 FQGNSA. The CDR3 bases are TGTGCCAGCACCGTCCGAGGTAGCACAGATACGCAGTATTTT. Protein product: CASTVRGSTDTQYF.

The chain employs TRBV6-5 and TRBJ2-5; D remains unclear. Between the trimmed V and J ends, which lost 2 bases and 4 bases, there was a span of 2 bases. This CDR3 region has 11 residues. Germline V gene data show CDR1 as MNHEY and CDR2 as SVGAGI. The CDR3: CASSYRETQYF. The DNA of the CDR3 is TGTGCCAGCAGTTACCGAGAGACCCAGTACTTC.

The V gene is TRBV30, the J gene TRBJ2-5; D may be TRBD2 (5 bases). The CDR3 extends over 12 amino acids. V was trimmed by 4 bases and J by 5 bases, leaving 11 bases between them. Germline V gene data show CDR1 as GTSNPN and CDR2 as SVGIG (reference sequence). The chain's CDR3 is CAWTSTQETQYF. The CDR3 region has the DNA TGTGCCTGGACTAGCACGCAGGAGACCCAGTACTTC.

In this sample, this clone turned up a few times. This rearrangement joins TRBV29-1 to TRBJ1-4; 7 nucleotides align to TRBD1. Germline loops: CDR1 SQVTM, CDR2 ANQGSEA. The CDR3 runs to 12 residues. With 3 bases clipped from V and 7 bases from J, the junction kept 2 bases outside the gene matches. The CDR3 coding sequence is TGCAGCGTTGAGACAGGGACTGAAAAACTGTTTTTT. This gives the protein CSVETGTEKLFF.

Here the CDR3 reads CASRQGVKDTF. In DNA, the CDR3 is TGCGCCAGCCGACAGGGGGTTAAGGACACCTTC. This chain connects TRBV10-2 to TRBJ1-2; 9 nucleotides agree with TRBD1. Per the germline V gene, CDR1 is WSHSY and CDR2 is SAAADI. The CDR3 consists of 11 residues. V gave up 8 bases and J gave up 12 bases; unmatched junction bases: 7.

This chain connects TRBV7-9 to TRBJ1-1, with a weak D call TRBD1 (5 bases). Trimming left V 5 bases short and J 3 bases short, with 19 bases between. Germline assignment: CDR1 SEHNR and CDR2 FQNEAQ (reference sequence). The CDR3 extends over 16 amino acids. In DNA, the CDR3 is TGTGCCAGCAGCCTCCCCTCGCGGGGGTTGGACACTGAAGCTTTCTTT. Protein product: CASSLPSRGLDTEAFF.

There are a few counts of this clone. This chain uses TRBV28 with TRBJ2-5; 13 positions match TRBD2. In germline, CDR1 is MDHEN, CDR2 SYDVKM. V shed 5 bases and J 1 base; nucleotides not matched to a gene: 1. The CDR3 runs 15 residues. CDR3 region: CASSRTSGSQETQYF. The CDR3 DNA sequence: TGTGCCAGCAGTAGGACTAGCGGGAGCCAAGAGACCCAGTACTTC.

The count of this clone is one. J is TRBJ2-1 and V is TRBV28; TRBD2 matches 8 bases. This CDR3 spans 16 amino acids. The V and J ends lost 4 bases and 1 base, in that order; junction bases with no gene match: 6. CDR1 is MDHEN, CDR2 SYDVKM, per germline. The CDR3 DNA sequence: TGTGCCAGCAGTTCCCTAGCGGGCGTTTCCTACAATGAGCAGTTCTTC. Its translation is CASSSLAGVSYNEQFF.

The CDR3 protein is CASKTDYNEQFF. The CDR3 bases are TGTGCCAGCAAAACAGATTACAATGAGCAGTTCTTC. The chain is built from TRBV2 and TRBJ2-1; no clear D. V was cut by 7 bases and J by 4 bases, with 8 bases left in between. Per germline, CDR1 SNHLY and CDR2 FYNNEI. The CDR3 runs 12 residues.

The chain combines TRBV6-5 with TRBJ1-3; tentative D call: TRBD1 (5 bases). CDR3 size: 14 residues. Germline V lookup: CDR1 MNHEY, CDR2 SVGAGI. Trimming removed 6 bases from V and 4 bases from J, with 13 bases in between. The CDR3 protein is CASRPQGNGNTIYF. Here the CDR3 DNA reads TGTGCCAGCAGGCCCCAGGGTAACGGAAACACCATATATTTT.

The rearrangement links TRBV5-1 to TRBJ2-3; the D is unclear. Germline CDR1 SGHRS, CDR2 YFSETQ. The CDR3 spans 14 residues. The ends were cut back, 5 bases at V and 4 bases at J, with 14 bases in the middle. This chain's CDR3 is CASRVSGSSDTQYF. CDR3 nucleotide sequence: TGCGCCAGCAGGGTCTCAGGTAGTTCAGATACGCAGTATTTT.

This clone has a handful of counts. The chain couples TRBV27 to TRBJ2-3; 7 nucleotides align to TRBD1. This CDR3 is built from 14 residues. After removal of 8 bases from V and 3 bases from J, the junction contained 8 bases not matched to a gene. CDR1 is MNHEY, CDR2 SMNVEV, per germline (reference sequence). CDR3 sequence reads: CASRTGWDTDTQYF. CDR3 DNA sequence: TGTGCCAGCCGGACAGGATGGGATACAGATACGCAGTATTTT.

This chain uses TRBV2 with TRBJ1-6; D may be TRBD1 (5 bases). Trimming took 2 bases from V and 6 from J, leaving 11 bases between them. This CDR3 contains 15 residues. The germline CDR1 and CDR2 sequences are SNHLY and FYNNEI. The CDR3 DNA reads TGTGCCAGCAGTGAACTACCGGGACTTAATTCACCCCTCCACTTT. It is translated as CASSELPGLNSPLHF. Full variable domain (outside the CDR3, taken from reference TRBV2 and TRBJ1-6): EPEVTQTPSHQVTQMGQEVILRCVPISNHLYFYWYRQILGQKVEFLVSFYNNEISEKSEIFDDQFSVERPDGSNFTLKIRSTKLEDSAMYFCASSELPGLNSPLHFGNGTRLTVT.

A few counts support this clone. The V gene is TRBV19, the J gene TRBJ2-1; 10 positions match TRBD2. The CDR3 totals 16 residues. Germline V gives CDR1 LNHDA, CDR2 SQIVND (reference sequence). The V and J ends lost 5 bases and 7 bases, in that order; junction bases with no gene match: 11. CDR3 amino acids: CASSPSPGLARNEQFF. The CDR3 DNA reads as TGTGCCAGTAGTCCGAGCCCGGGACTAGCGAGGAATGAGCAGTTCTTC.

This rearrangement joins TRBV12-1 to TRBJ2-1; the table's D call, TRBD1, has no DNA check behind it. TRBV12-1 is marked as a pseudogene. This CDR3 contains 15 residues. The CDR3 reads CASSPLQGSYNEQFF. CDR3 in DNA: TGTGCCAGCAGCCCCCTGCAGGGCTCCTACAATGAGCAGTTCTTC.

This clone was picked up one time. V and J are TRBV7-9 and TRBJ1-4; perhaps TRBD1 as D (5 bases). Trimming took off 5 bases at V and 7 bases at J, with 14 bases between the two ends. The CDR3 sequence is 14 residues long. CDR1 is SEHNR, CDR2 FQNEAQ, per germline (reference sequence). In nucleotides, the CDR3 is TGTGCCAGCAGCCTGGGAGGGGACGGTGAAAAACTGTTTTTT. As protein: CASSLGGDGEKLFF. The complete variable domain, with remaining parts taken from reference TRBV7-9 and TRBJ1-4, reads DTGVSQNPRHKITKRGQNVTFRCDPISEHNRLYWYRQTLGQGPEFLTYFQNEAQLEKSRLLSDRFSAERPKGSFSTLEIQRTEQGDSAMYLCASSLGGDGEKLFFGSGTQLSVL.

There are a few counts of this clone. In the same sample, other DNA sequences code for this CDR3. The chain links TRBV6-5 to TRBJ1-5; no clear D. The CDR3 is made up of 13 amino acids. The germline CDR1 and CDR2 sequences are MNHEY and SVGAGI. Trimming removed 4 bases from V and 7 bases from J, with 11 bases in between. The DNA for the CDR3 is TGTGCCAGCAGTTCTCGGGAAGGCCAGCCCCAGCATTTT. It translates to CASSSREGQPQHF.

The J gene is TRBJ2-7, the V gene TRBV5-4; D is possibly TRBD2 (6 bases). Germline CDR1 reads SGHNT; CDR2 reads YYREEE (reference sequence). The CDR3 has 15 residues. V dropped 0 bases and J dropped 0 bases, with 10 bases sitting between them. CDR3 nucleotide sequence: TGTGCCAGCAGCTTGGATGGGGGGAGCTCCTACGAGCAGTACTTC. This codes for CASSLDGGSSYEQYF. Full variable domain (missing parts from reference TRBV5-4 and TRBJ2-7): ETGVTQSPTHLIKTRGQQVTLRCSSQSGHNTVSWYQQALGQGPQFIFQYYREEENGRGNFPPRFSGLQFPNYSSELNVNALELDDSALYLCASSLDGGSSYEQYFGPGTRLTVT.

This chain links TRBV28 with TRBJ1-1; D call uncertain. Germline loops: CDR1 MDHEN, CDR2 SYDVKM. Trimming removed 5 bases at V and 4 bases at J, with 17 bases between. This CDR3 is built from 15 residues. The CDR3 region is CASSLSWARLTEAFF. Written as DNA, the CDR3 is TGTGCCAGCAGTCTCAGTTGGGCCCGCCTCACTGAAGCTTTCTTT.

The chain recombines TRBV28 with TRBJ2-5; 8 bases map to TRBD2. Germline V lookup: CDR1 MDHEN, CDR2 SYDVKM. The CDR3 loop spans 18 amino acids. After removal of 2 bases from V and 0 bases from J, the junction contained 11 bases not matched to a gene. As DNA, the CDR3 is TGTGCCAGCAGTTTAGTAGGTGGGGCAGCGGGGGACCAAGAGACCCAGTACTTC. Translation: CASSLVGGAAGDQETQYF. Full variable domain (rest looked up from reference TRBV28 and TRBJ2-5): DVKVTQSSRYLVKRTGEKVFLECVQDMDHENMFWYRQDPGLGLRLIYFSYDVKMKEKGDIPEGYSVSREKKERFSLILESASTNQTSMYLCASSLVGGAAGDQETQYFGPGTRLLVL.

The chain joins TRBV6-1 to TRBJ2-7; D perhaps matches TRBD1 (5 bases). Germline CDR1 reads MNHNS; CDR2 reads SASEGT. The CDR3 is made up of 12 amino acids. V was shortened by 5 bases and J by 4 bases, with 9 bases between the two germline ends. The CDR3 region is CASSSSGYEQYF. In DNA, the CDR3 is TGTGCCAGCAGTTCTTCAGGGTACGAGCAGTACTTC.